A single sample gave rise to the 18 T cell receptor beta chains below, sequenced in a study of Ad26.COV2.S vaccination and SARS-CoV-2 variants (dated by TCRdb to about 2021). Receptor libraries were prepared by the immunoSEQ multiplex PCR assay. TCRdb re-hosts the immuneACCESS table, in-frame sequences only. Its copies lack some clones; in the studies checked, an unresolved V gene accounts for under half of them, and the cause for the rest is not known. The sample contains 300,000 to 400,000 clones, around 89% of them found a single time. The top ten clonotypes cover approximately 4.5% of the sample. The sample's treatment or condition label, decoded: some 20 received Ad26.COV2.S at low or high dose, single or two shots; about five received placebo; per-sample allocation not given. For vaccine and placebo recipients, the sequenced repertoires came from samples collected on day 63 after the first injection.

The starting material was peripheral blood, obtained in a trial of Ad26.COV2.S vaccine versus placebo. These receptors were taken from a person between 18 and 60 years old who received the Ad26.COV2.S COVID-19 vaccine or a placebo.

This sequence joins TRBV7-9 and TRBJ1-1, with D perhaps TRBD1 (5 bases). This CDR3 comprises 14 residues. Germline V gives CDR1 SEHNR, CDR2 FQNEAQ (reference sequence). Deletions cut 4 bases from V and 5 bases from J, with 14 bases between. The CDR3 nucleotides read TGTGCCAGCAGCTCCAGGGAGGTGGGGACTGAAGCTTTCTTT. Translation: CASSSREVGTEAFF.

This clone came up once. The rearrangement joins TRBV6-6 to TRBJ2-7, with 12 bases lining up with TRBD2. Germline V gene data show CDR1 as MNHNY and CDR2 as SVGAGI (reference sequence). V lost 4 bases to trimming and J lost 6 bases; unmatched junction nucleotides: 10. The CDR3 contains 16 residues. Here the CDR3 DNA reads TGTGCCAGCAGTTTCCCGTCTAGCGGGAGGGGGGGCGAGCAGTACTTC. Its translation is CASSFPSSGRGGEQYF.

Here the CDR3 DNA reads TGTGCCAGTAGTTTGGGACAGGAGCAGTTCTTC. Its protein is CASSLGQEQFF. This chain uses TRBV19 with TRBJ2-1, with 7 bases fitting TRBD1. The CDR3 is 11 amino acids. Unmatched junction bases numbered 2, after V lost 5 bases and J lost 10 bases. Germline CDR1 LNHDA, CDR2 SQIVND (reference sequence). The variable domain in full, completed from reference TRBV19 and TRBJ2-1, reads DGGITQSPKYLFRKEGQNVTLSCEQNLNHDAMYWYRQDPGQGLRLIYYSQIVNDFQKGDIAEGYSVSREKKESFPLTVTSAQKNPTAFYLCASSLGQEQFFGPGTRLTVL.

The rearrangement joins TRBV21-1 to TRBJ1-1; the listed D gene, TRBD1, was not tested against the DNA. TRBV21-1 is a pseudogene segment. This CDR3 contains 15 residues. The CDR3 coding sequence is TGTGCCAGCAGCAAAGAGCACAGACTGAACACTGAAGCTTTCTTT. Translating it yields CASSKEHRLNTEAFF.

For the CDR3, the DNA is TGTGCCATCAGTGAGTCCCCCGGGACAGGGAGGACTACTAATGAAAAACTGTTTTTT. Amino acids: CAISESPGTGRTTNEKLFF. The chain recombines TRBV10-3 with TRBJ1-4, with 9 bases lining up with TRBD1. Germline V gene lookup returns CDR1 ENHRY and CDR2 SYGVKD. The trim removed 0 bases at V and 2 bases at J, leaving 10 bases unmatched. The CDR3 is made up of 19 amino acids.

This sequence joins TRBV6-1 and TRBJ1-6; TRBD1 agrees at 10 bases. V lost 4 bases to trimming and J lost 3 bases; unmatched junction nucleotides: 3. Germline V gives CDR1 MNHNS, CDR2 SASEGT. The CDR3 is 16 residues long. The CDR3 region has the DNA TGTGCCAGCAGTGCGACAGGGGGCTACTATAATTCACCCCTCCACTTT. It is translated as CASSATGGYYNSPLHF.

This clone turned up a few times. V usage is TRBV19 and J usage is TRBJ2-7; the match to TRBD1 covers 7 bases. Unmatched junction bases numbered 6, after V lost 4 bases and J lost 3 bases. Per germline, CDR1 LNHDA and CDR2 SQIVND (reference sequence). The CDR3 is made up of 14 amino acids. CDR3 nucleotides: TGTGCCAGTAGTAGGACAGGCGGCGACTACGAGCAGTACTTC. Its translation is CASSRTGGDYEQYF.

This chain connects TRBV28 to TRBJ2-7, with 8 bases lining up with TRBD2. Germline V CDR1 and CDR2: MDHEN, SYDVKM. The J segment lost 2 bases and the V segment lost 5 bases, leaving 5 bases of the junction unmatched. This CDR3 spans 14 amino acids. The CDR3 sequence: CASSAPGGPYEQYF. CDR3 coding DNA: TGTGCCAGCAGTGCCCCGGGAGGGCCCTACGAGCAGTACTTC.

The V call is TRBV5-1, the J call TRBJ2-5; the D is unclear. The CDR3 is made up of 13 amino acids. Trimming removed 1 base from V and 1 base from J, with 5 bases in between. CDR1 is SGHRS, CDR2 YFSETQ, per germline. Written as DNA, the CDR3 is TGCGCCAGCAGCTTGACCCTCCAAGAGACCCAGTACTTC. Its translation is CASSLTLQETQYF.

The rearrangement joins TRBV2 to TRBJ2-5; D is unclear. Germline lookup yields CDR1 SNHLY and CDR2 FYNNEI. The V end was cut by 1 base, the J end by 1 base, with 4 bases between. The CDR3 length is 13 residues. The CDR3 DNA reads as TGTGCCAGCAGTGAAGACAGCCAAGAGACCCAGTACTTC. Translation: CASSEDSQETQYF.

The chain employs TRBV6-5 and TRBJ2-7, with a possible D match to TRBD2 (6 bases). The CDR3 loop spans 13 amino acids. Germline CDR1 and CDR2: MNHEY and SVGAGI. Trimming removed 5 bases at V and 0 bases at J, with 8 bases between. The CDR3 is CASSPGDSYEQYF. CDR3 DNA: TGTGCCAGCAGTCCGGGGGACTCCTACGAGCAGTACTTC.

The V and J genes are TRBV2 and TRBJ1-2; 9 nucleotides align to TRBD1. The V gene's germline CDR1 is SNHLY and CDR2 FYNNEI. V gave up 0 bases and J gave up 5 bases; unmatched junction bases: 10. The CDR3 totals 17 residues. The CDR3, as DNA: TGTGCCAGCAGTGAAGCGCTCTTAGGACAGGGGTGGTATGGCTACACCTTC. Translation: CASSEALLGQGWYGYTF.

The table lists this clone with a count of one. J is TRBJ1-2 and V is TRBV5-1; a possible D gene is TRBD1 (5 bases). Trimming cost V 9 bases and J 3 bases, with 12 bases left between them. The CDR3 has 12 amino acids. Germline CDR1 SGHRS, CDR2 YFSETQ. CDR3 bases: TGCGCCATGAGGGGACGAGACTATGGCTACACCTTC. Amino acid sequence: CAMRGRDYGYTF.

CDR3: CATSRDLGTYGYTF. The CDR3 DNA reads TGTGCCACCAGCAGAGATCTGGGAACCTATGGCTACACCTTC. The rearrangement joins TRBV15 to TRBJ1-2; D gene ambiguous. The CDR3 runs to 14 residues. Germline CDR1 and CDR2: LNHNV and YYDKDF (reference sequence). Trimming shortened V by 0 bases and J by 4 bases, and 9 bases separated the two germline ends.

The chain links TRBV28 to TRBJ1-5, with 7 bases identical to TRBD1. The trim removed 6 bases at V and 2 bases at J, leaving 7 bases unmatched. The germline V gene encodes CDR1 MDHEN and CDR2 SYDVKM. The CDR3 runs 15 residues. The CDR3 sequence: CASRQFGQGNQPQHF. DNA for the CDR3: TGTGCCAGCAGACAATTTGGACAGGGCAATCAGCCCCAGCATTTT.

This chain links TRBV18 with TRBJ1-5; TRBD1 aligns across 12 bases. With V trimmed by 4 bases and J by 3 bases, 4 bases remained unmatched. Per germline, CDR1 KGHSH and CDR2 LQKENI. The CDR3 runs 16 residues. CDR3 amino acids: CASSRGTGGTNQPQHF. The DNA of the CDR3 is TGTGCCAGCTCACGGGGGACAGGGGGCACCAATCAGCCCCAGCATTTT.

The rearrangement joins TRBV10-1 to TRBJ2-7; TRBD1 aligns across 9 bases. J was trimmed by 3 bases and V by 3 bases; bases with no gene match: 6. CDR1 is WNHNN, CDR2 SYGVQD, per germline (reference sequence). This CDR3 is 15 amino acids long. The CDR3 bases are TGCGCCAGCAGTGACAAAGGGACAGGGCACTACGAGCAGTACTTC. It is translated as CASSDKGTGHYEQYF.

The chain employs TRBV5-1 and TRBJ2-7, with D tentatively TRBD1 (5 bases). The CDR3 is made up of 14 amino acids. Deletions cut 4 bases from V and 5 bases from J, with 16 bases between. The germline V gene encodes CDR1 SGHRS and CDR2 YFSETQ. CDR3 in amino acids: CASSKDTFVDEQYF. The DNA for the CDR3 is TGCGCCAGCAGCAAGGACACTTTTGTGGACGAGCAGTACTTC.